Reported below is one T cell receptor beta chain. TCRdb re-analysed the PCR reads in MiXCR, keeping a single row per CDR3 protein. The repertoire holds 19,000 or so distinct CDR3 sequences, with roughly 50% as singletons. Per the germline V gene, CDR1 is MNHEY and CDR2 is SMNVEV (reference sequence). The CDR3 consists of 13 residues. These data belong to a study of tumor-infiltrating lymphocytes in oesophageal squamous cell carcinoma. The receptor was isolated from a female donor with esophageal squamous cell carcinoma. Sequencing was carried out using normal esophageal tissue next to the tumor. The J gene is TRBJ2-6, the V gene TRBV27; 9 bases align to TRBD2. The J call may be faulty, since TRBJ2-7 better matches the DNA end. The CDR3 nucleotides read TGTGCCAGTGGGCTAGCGGGGATGAATACGCAGTACTTC. It codes for CASGLAGMNTQYF.